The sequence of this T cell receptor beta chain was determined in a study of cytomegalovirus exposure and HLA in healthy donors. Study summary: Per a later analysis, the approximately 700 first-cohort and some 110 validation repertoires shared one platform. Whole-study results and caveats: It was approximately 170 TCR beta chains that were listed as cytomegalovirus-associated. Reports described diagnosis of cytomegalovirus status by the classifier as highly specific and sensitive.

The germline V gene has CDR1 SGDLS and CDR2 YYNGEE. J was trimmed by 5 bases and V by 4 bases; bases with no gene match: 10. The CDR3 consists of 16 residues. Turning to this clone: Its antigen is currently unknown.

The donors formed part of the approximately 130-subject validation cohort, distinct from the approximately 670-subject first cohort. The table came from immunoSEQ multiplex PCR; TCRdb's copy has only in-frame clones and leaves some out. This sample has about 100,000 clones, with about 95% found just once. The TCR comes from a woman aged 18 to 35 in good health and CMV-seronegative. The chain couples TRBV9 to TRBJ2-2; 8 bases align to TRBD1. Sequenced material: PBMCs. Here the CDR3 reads CASSPTGTGLTGELFF. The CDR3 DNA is TGTGCCAGCAGCCCCACCGGGACAGGACTTACCGGGGAGCTGTTTTTT.